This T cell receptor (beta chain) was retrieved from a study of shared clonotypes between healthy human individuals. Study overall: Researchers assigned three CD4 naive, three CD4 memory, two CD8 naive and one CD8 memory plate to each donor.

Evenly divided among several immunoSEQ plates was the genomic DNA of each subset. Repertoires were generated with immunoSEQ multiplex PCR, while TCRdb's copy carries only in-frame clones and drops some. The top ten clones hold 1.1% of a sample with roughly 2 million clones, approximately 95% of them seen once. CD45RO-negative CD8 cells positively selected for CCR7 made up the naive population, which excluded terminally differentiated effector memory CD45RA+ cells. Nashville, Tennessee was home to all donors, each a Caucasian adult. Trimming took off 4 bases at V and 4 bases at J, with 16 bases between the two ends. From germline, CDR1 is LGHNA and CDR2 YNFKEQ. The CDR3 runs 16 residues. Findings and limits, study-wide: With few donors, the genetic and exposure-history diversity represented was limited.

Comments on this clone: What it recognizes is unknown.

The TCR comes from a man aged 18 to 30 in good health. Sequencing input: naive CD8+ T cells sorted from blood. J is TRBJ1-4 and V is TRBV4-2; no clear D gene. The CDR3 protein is CASSLRIHSDNEKLFF. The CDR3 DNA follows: TGTGCCAGCAGCCTGCGGATCCACTCCGATAATGAAAAACTGTTTTTT.